This TCR beta chain appears in the sequencing data of a study of cytomegalovirus exposure and HLA in healthy donors. PCR primers comprised 60 Vbeta and 13 Jbeta primers. Some clones are missing from TCRdb's copy, which holds only in-frame ones; the method was immunoSEQ multiplex PCR. The data show 140,000 to 150,000 clones, around 75% seen once. All the people who gave samples were healthy bone marrow donors. The V gene end was trimmed by 4 bases and the J gene end by 3 bases; junction bases not matched to a gene: 7. CDR1 and CDR2 from the germline V gene are SGHRS and YFSETQ. CDR3 length: 17 amino acids. This clone was recorded a few times.

V is TRBV5-1 and J is TRBJ2-3, with TRBD2 matching 14 bases. The TCR was taken from a woman under 40 in good health and CMV-seronegative. Sequencing was carried out using PBMCs. The CDR3 region has the DNA TGCGCCAGCAGCCTTAGACTAGCGGGGGGGCCGACAGATACGCAGTATTTT. Its protein is CASSLRLAGGPTDTQYF.